This T cell receptor beta chain was found in a study of blood T cell repertoires in COVID-19 (dated by TCRdb to the early 2020s). Regarding the study in general: Samples covering the acute and convalescent phases of COVID-19 were provided by collaborators in the United States, Italy and Spain. The material from the prospective study consisted of cDNA or gDNA derived from T cells, B-cell-depleted T cells, or PBMCs. The dataset comprised deeply sampled blood TCRbeta repertoires from subjects exposed to, actively infected with, or recovered from COVID-19. The repertoires were released in a freely available public database meant as a resource for research on the immune response to SARS-CoV-2. The samples were drawn from two sources: the first 160 participants of the ongoing ImmuneRACE study, and 1,254 subjects contributed by 6 global collaborators. The sample metadata nearly always contained a de-identified subject ID, COVID-19 status, age in years and sex. Where HLA class I and class II types were available, the types were taken from metadata supplied by the sample provider, not from assay-based typing. Overall study results and their limits: The amount of clinical and demographic metadata varied by source and participant and was provided uncurated.

With respect to this clone: Its antigen remains undetermined. No base-level quality is on record; no much larger clone is a single base apart.

TCRbeta CDR3 regions were amplified from genomic DNA using the immunoSEQ Assay, a bias-controlled multiplex PCR. Concerning the study's data processing: Nucleated cell counts per sample were estimated from amplification of reference gene primers within the assay. Sequence reads were collapsed and filtered to measure the absolute abundance of every unique TCRbeta CDR3 rearrangement. For each sample, productive Simpson clonality was calculated as the square root of Simpson's diversity index across productive rearrangements. TCRdb limited this immuneACCESS table to in-frame rearrangements with V and J called. A share of clones is missing; checked studies link under half to unresolved V genes, and the rest is unexplained. The V and J calls and clone size come from that table; D and trimming were worked out from the DNA. This sample gives a few hundred thousand clones in total; roughly 85% of them show up just once. 5.5% to 6% of the sample rests with the top ten.

In the prospective study, participants were about 18 to 100 years old, resided in about two dozen geographic areas of the United States, and were enrolled through a virtual design. Cohort assignment in the prospective study relied on participant-reported clinical history from a screening survey and a study questionnaire. Recovered participants in ImmuneRACE Cohort 3 were defined by two consecutive negative NP/OP PCR tests, clearance by a healthcare professional, or resolution of symptoms. Each participant in the prospective study had whole blood, serum and a nasopharyngeal or oropharyngeal swab collected by mobile phlebotomists. Participants in the prospective study had the option to provide additional blood draws and questionnaires over an approximately 2-month period. Blood samples from the prospective study were shipped frozen or at room temperature prior to DNA extraction. The sequenced sample consisted of PBMCs or T cells enriched from blood (not recorded which). The source is a woman between 25 and 40 years old who had recovered from COVID-19.

The base sequence is TGTGCCAGCAGTTTACCGGACAGGGGGTTCCAAAGCTCCTACAATGAGCAGTTCTTC. It codes for CASSLPDRGFQSSYNEQFF. This chain joins TRBV27 to TRBJ2-1; the junction holds 10 bases that match TRBD1. The germline V gene encodes CDR1 MNHEY and CDR2 SMNVEV (reference sequence). Germline trimming amounts to 2 bases on V and 0 bases on J, with 10 as the count of junction bases outside the gene matches. The CDR3, from cysteine to phenylalanine, totals 19 residues. CDR3 DNA only is kept here, 57 bases in frame from base 1.